A single sample is the source of the 4 T cell receptor beta chains below, sequenced in a study of breast tumors, draining lymph nodes, adjacent tissues. TCRdb redid the calling of the multiplex PCR reads with MiXCR, one entry per CDR3 protein. The data contain approximately 37,000 distinct CDR3 sequences, 36% of them singletons. The sample comprised breast tumor tissue. The receptors come from a female donor with breast cancer. Some clones in this sample may be carry-over from other donors' samples.

Details on this clonotype: A read error is possible here, since a much larger clone lies one base away. V usage is TRBV20-1 and J usage is TRBJ2-3; either TRBD1 or TRBD2 may supply D (7 bases each). With 6 bases removed from V and 1 base from J, the gap between germline ends came to 17 bases. Germline CDR1 reads DFQATT; CDR2 reads SNEGSKA (reference sequence). The CDR3 length is 15 residues. CDR3 protein: CSAKGGTEGTDTQYF. For the CDR3, the DNA is TGCAGTGCGAAGGGGGGGACAGAGGGCACAGATACGCAGTATTTT.

This clonotype has a count of ten or more. The chain recombines TRBV20-1 with TRBJ2-7; tentative D call: TRBD2 (5 bases). V lost 0 bases and J 5 bases, leaving 23 bases between the germline ends. The CDR3 totals 17 residues. CDR1 and CDR2 from the germline V gene are DFQATT and SNEGSKA (reference sequence). The CDR3 region is CSARDPLLKQRSNEQYF. CDR3 bases: TGCAGTGCTAGAGACCCACTACTTAAACAGCGGTCTAACGAGCAGTACTTC.

A few counts support this clonotype. The V and J genes are TRBV6-5 and TRBJ2-3; D is unclear. This CDR3 comprises 15 residues. Germline loops: CDR1 MNHEY, CDR2 SVGAGI. Trimming took 5 bases from V and 2 from J, leaving 14 bases between them. This chain's CDR3 is CASSPRTRATDTQYF. The CDR3 DNA is TGTGCCAGCAGTCCCCGGACGAGAGCCACAGATACGCAGTATTTT.

This clonotype has a count of ten or more. The rearrangement uses TRBV20-1 and TRBJ1-2; D gene ambiguous. The CDR3 extends over 16 amino acids. The ends were cut back, 0 bases at V and 5 bases at J, with 19 bases in the middle. The germline V gene encodes CDR1 DFQATT and CDR2 SNEGSKA (reference sequence). CDR3 protein: CSAREDEGISGYGYTF. As DNA, the CDR3 is TGCAGTGCTAGAGAGGATGAAGGGATATCGGGTTATGGCTACACCTTC.